Listed below are T cell receptor beta chains from one sample, sequenced in a study of blood T cell repertoires in COVID-19. The method was immunoSEQ multiplex PCR; TCRdb's version includes in-frame clones alone and lacks a portion of them. The sample has more than 75,000 clones; approximately 82% are singletons. The sample comprised peripheral blood. All receptors come from a man aged 55 to 70 with acute or convalescent COVID-19. CDR3s include the opening cysteine and the closing phenylalanine or tryptophan. A D gene is named only where the DNA matches it firmly. The size of a clone is reported for some rows only, either as once, few or many, or as a class for expanded clones.

abundance,d_gene,v_gene,j_gene,CDR3aa,CDR3nt
.,.,TRBV24-1,TRBJ2-1,CATSDKTATYNEQFF,TGTGCCACCAGTGATAAGACAGCGACCTACAATGAGCAGTTCTTC
.,.,TRBV14,TRBJ1-2,CASSQDRGIYGYTF,TGTGCCAGCAGCCAAGATCGGGGGATCTATGGCTACACCTTC
.,TRBD1,TRBV27,TRBJ1-2,CASSPTGTNYGYTF,TGTGCCAGCAGCCCGACAGGGACTAACTATGGCTACACCTTC
once,TRBD1,TRBV28,TRBJ2-7,CASSLWGTDEQYF,TGTGCCAGCAGTTTATGGGGGACAGACGAGCAGTACTTC
once,TRBD1,TRBV12-5,TRBJ2-5,CASGLPTGGETQYF,TGTGCTAGTGGTTTGCCGACAGGGGGAGAGACCCAGTACTTC
.,TRBD1,TRBV6-5,TRBJ2-5,CASRGTGRSETQYF,TGTGCCAGCAGGGGGACAGGGAGGTCAGAGACCCAGTACTTC
.,.,TRBV7-6,TRBJ1-3,CASSLVQGPGNTIYF,TGTGCCAGCAGCTTAGTTCAGGGGCCCGGAAACACCATATATTTT
.,.,TRBV5-1,TRBJ2-3,CASSRSALTDTQYF,TGCGCCAGCAGCAGGTCAGCGCTCACAGATACGCAGTATTTT
.,TRBD1,TRBV3-1/TRBV3-2,TRBJ2-2,CASGDLRTGSTGELFF,TGTGCCAGCGGGGACCTAAGGACAGGAAGTACCGGGGAGCTGTTTTTT
.,.,TRBV6-5,TRBJ1-1,CASRAGEGTEAFF,TGTGCCAGCAGAGCAGGGGAGGGCACTGAAGCTTTCTTT
.,.,TRBV24-1,TRBJ2-2,CATSDLSGSEAPGELFF,TGTGCCACCAGTGACTTGTCGGGGTCAGAAGCCCCCGGGGAGCTGTTTTTT
.,.,TRBV4-2,TRBJ1-6,CASSQEGGRVGSPLHF,TGTGCCAGCAGCCAAGAGGGAGGCAGGGTAGGGTCACCCCTCCACTTT
few,TRBD1,TRBV4-2,TRBJ1-4,CASSQTQGATNEKLFF,TGTGCCAGCAGCCAGACACAGGGGGCAACTAATGAAAAACTGTTTTTT
.,TRBD1,TRBV14,TRBJ2-2,CASSRTTGSGTGELFF,TGTGCCAGCAGCCGTACGACAGGGTCGGGCACCGGGGAGCTGTTTTTT
.,TRBD1,TRBV19,TRBJ1-4,CASSSRGRAVSEKLFF,TGTGCCAGTAGTAGCAGGGGGCGTGCGGTTTCTGAAAAACTGTTTTTT